Reported below is one T cell receptor beta chain. The germline V and J ends were trimmed by 8 bases and 4 bases, with 18 bases remaining between them. The CDR3 has 15 residues. CDR1 is MDHEN and CDR2 is SYDVKM in the germline V gene. In the study's own analysis: Reference gene primers were amplified, and this amplification served to estimate nucleated cell counts. Repertoires were generated with immunoSEQ multiplex PCR, while TCRdb's copy carries only in-frame clones and drops some. V and J calls and clone size are those listed in that table; D and trimming were worked out from the DNA. The sample comprises about 50,000 clones, approximately 89% of which are singletons, and approximately 6.9% rests with the top ten. These data belong to a study of blood T cell repertoires in COVID-19. Across the study: Both acute and convalescent COVID-19 samples were obtained from the United States, Italy and Spain. T cells, B-cell-depleted T cells, or PBMCs provided the cDNA or gDNA that served as material.

V is TRBV28 and J is TRBJ2-1; D is perhaps TRBD2 (6 bases). The clonotype originates from a man in his sixties with acute or convalescent COVID-19. Source material: peripheral blood. This chain's CDR3 is CASFGGLASYNEQFF. The CDR3 bases are TGTGCCAGCTTCGGAGGGCTAGCGTCGTACAATGAGCAGTTCTTC.